A selection of T cell receptor beta chains follows, all from one sample in a study of blood T cells in healthy people across ages. TCRdb fed the 5' RACE reads into MiXCR, producing one record per CDR3 protein. The sample has 700,000 or so distinct CDR3 sequences; about 43% are singletons. Sequencing was carried out using blood. The receptors stem from a man older than 75 in good health. Each CDR3 is given with its conserved first and last residue. D genes are given only for firm matches. Where a row states a size, it is once, few, many or the class of an expanded clone; other rows omit it.

TRBD1,TRBJ1-4,-,TRBV4-1,CASSQDRDRNEKLFF,TGCGCCAGCAGCCAAGACCGGGACAGGAATGAAAAACTGTTTTTT
-,TRBJ2-7,-,TRBV7-2,CASSSAGLPSYEQYF,TGTGCCAGCAGCTCGGCGGGACTTCCTTCCTACGAGCAGTACTTC
-,TRBJ1-6,-,TRBV7-9,CASSLVTGTNSPLHF,TGTGCCAGCAGCTTAGTTACAGGGACAAATTCACCCCTCCACTTT
-,TRBJ2-7,many,TRBV20-1,CSARGGGGFYEQYF,TGCAGTGCTAGAGGGGGAGGGGGTTTCTACGAGCAGTACTTC
-,TRBJ1-5,few,TRBV29-1,CSVQNSNQPQHF,TGCAGCGTCCAAAATAGCAATCAGCCCCAGCATTTT
TRBD2,TRBJ2-7,-,TRBV7-9,CASSISGRGYEQYF,TGTGCCAGCAGCATTAGCGGGAGAGGATACGAGCAGTACTTC
TRBD2,TRBJ2-3,few,TRBV10-1,CASSYAGGPEDTQYF,TGCGCCAGCAGTTATGCGGGAGGCCCGGAGGATACGCAGTATTTT
-,TRBJ2-3,many,TRBV29-1,CSVEGRSAVGTDTQYF,TGCAGCGTTGAAGGACGATCAGCGGTTGGGACAGATACGCAGTATTTT
-,TRBJ2-2,few,TRBV6-4,CASSQNRLGSGELFF,TGTGCCAGCAGTCAAAACCGACTAGGATCAGGGGAGCTGTTTTTT
TRBD1,TRBJ1-6,few,TRBV19,CASRDPDRPYNSPLHF,TGTGCCAGTCGAGACCCGGACAGGCCCTATAATTCACCCCTCCACTTT
TRBD2,TRBJ2-3,-,TRBV7-2,CASSARGAGGGDTQYF,TGTGCCAGCAGCGCACGAGGGGCGGGGGGAGGAGATACGCAGTATTTT
-,TRBJ2-1,-,TRBV6-2/TRBV6-3,CASTQAQTGAEQFF,TGTGCCAGCACTCAGGCTCAAACCGGGGCCGAGCAGTTCTTC
-,TRBJ2-7,-,TRBV25-1,CASSLVGSLDEQYF,TGTGCCAGCAGCCTCGTCGGAAGTCTAGACGAGCAGTACTTC
-,TRBJ2-6,few,TRBV7-3,CASSPPDSFSGRANVLTF,TGTGCCAGCAGCCCACCGGACAGCTTCTCTGGAAGGGCCAACGTCCTGACTTTC
-,TRBJ2-7,once,TRBV20-1,CSAPKDEQYF,TGCAGTGCTCCTAAGGATGAGCAGTACTTC
TRBD1,TRBJ2-1,-,TRBV6-6,CASSYSDRGYEQFF,TGTGCCAGCAGTTACTCGGACAGGGGATATGAGCAGTTCTTC
TRBD2,TRBJ2-1,-,TRBV7-2,CASSALASEQFF,TGTGCCAGCAGCGCACTAGCGAGTGAGCAGTTCTTC
-,TRBJ1-1,-,TRBV10-1,CASSEGGLLDTEAFF,TGCGCCAGCAGTGAGGGGGGACTCCTGGACACTGAAGCTTTCTTT
TRBD1,TRBJ2-7,-,TRBV7-9,CANSADRGIYEQYF,TGTGCCAACAGCGCAGACAGGGGAATCTACGAGCAGTACTTC
-,TRBJ2-2,many,TRBV3-1,CASSPRGLTLNTGELFF,TGTGCCAGCAGCCCCCGTGGTCTCACCCTTAACACCGGGGAGCTGTTTTTT
-,TRBJ2-1,few,TRBV10-3,CAIGTRGEQFF,TGTGCCATCGGAACGAGGGGTGAGCAGTTCTTC
TRBD1,TRBJ1-1,few,TRBV5-4,CASSLVTGQNTEAFF,TGTGCCAGCAGCTTGGTGACAGGGCAAAACACTGAAGCTTTCTTT
-,TRBJ1-6,-,TRBV30,CAWTGSRGAGSYNSPLHF,TGTGCCTGGACCGGCAGTCGGGGGGCCGGGTCCTATAATTCACCCCTCCACTTT
TRBD2,TRBJ2-3,once,TRBV14,CASGHGGALTDTQYF,TGTGCCAGCGGACACGGGGGGGCATTGACAGATACGCAGTATTTT
TRBD2,TRBJ2-2,few,TRBV7-2,CASSSTSGTSGTGELFF,TGTGCCAGCAGCTCAACCTCCGGGACTAGTGGCACCGGGGAGCTGTTTTTT
-,TRBJ2-7,-,TRBV28,CATKKGVYEQYF,TGTGCCACCAAGAAAGGGGTCTACGAGCAGTACTTC
-,TRBJ2-3,-,TRBV6-2/TRBV6-3,CASSPGTRGNTDTQYF,TGTGCCAGCAGCCCGGGGACCCGGGGGAACACAGATACGCAGTATTTT
TRBD2,TRBJ2-3,-,TRBV6-1,CASSGTSGGIDTQYF,TGTGCCAGCAGTGGAACTAGCGGGGGGATAGATACGCAGTATTTT
TRBD1,TRBJ1-6,few,TRBV6-2/TRBV6-3,CASSRPGQGGSPLHF,TGTGCCAGCAGTCGGCCGGGACAGGGGGGTTCACCCCTCCACTTT
-,TRBJ2-6,few,TRBV20-1,CSASVVSGANVLTF,TGCAGTGCTAGTGTGGTCTCTGGGGCCAACGTCCTGACTTTC
TRBD2,TRBJ2-3,few,TRBV28,CASNERAGARNTQYF,TGTGCCAGCAACGAACGTGCGGGAGCTAGGAATACGCAGTATTTT
TRBD1,TRBJ1-2,-,TRBV7-2,CASSWDRADYGYTF,TGTGCCAGCAGTTGGGACAGGGCGGACTATGGCTACACCTTC
TRBD1,TRBJ2-5,-,TRBV20-1,CSADRGQEETQYF,TGCAGTGCCGACCGAGGACAGGAAGAGACCCAGTACTTC
-,TRBJ1-2,-,TRBV6-1,CASTENRGAGYTF,TGTGCCAGCACTGAGAATCGCGGAGCTGGCTACACCTTC
TRBD2,TRBJ2-7,few,TRBV7-2,CASSPLGLAGGYEQYF,TGTGCCAGCAGCCCACTGGGACTAGCGGGTGGGTACGAGCAGTACTTC
TRBD2,TRBJ2-7,once,TRBV2,CARGTSGTYEQYF,TGTGCAAGGGGGACTAGCGGAACCTACGAGCAGTACTTC
-,TRBJ1-5,-,TRBV7-8,CASSFNAGSNQPQHF,TGTGCCAGCAGCTTCAATGCCGGGAGCAATCAGCCCCAGCATTTT
TRBD2,TRBJ2-3,-,TRBV27,CASSRSGARDTQYF,TGTGCCAGCAGTCGTAGCGGGGCGCGAGATACGCAGTATTTT
-,TRBJ2-7,-,TRBV9,CASSVAAWDGDNEQYF,TGTGCCAGCAGCGTAGCCGCGTGGGACGGAGACAATGAGCAGTACTTC
-,TRBJ1-4,-,TRBV30,CAWSVLWGGREKLFF,TGTGCCTGGAGTGTACTGTGGGGAGGTCGCGAAAAACTGTTTTTT
-,TRBJ2-7,-,TRBV20-1,CSARLGTEQYF,TGCAGTGCTAGATTAGGGACCGAGCAGTACTTC
-,TRBJ1-6,-,TRBV3-1,CASSQGHPPPSPLHF,TGTGCCAGCAGCCAAGGGCACCCACCCCCTTCACCCCTCCACTTT
TRBD1,TRBJ2-7,-,TRBV29-1,CGVMTGRTTYEQYF,TGCGGCGTAATGACAGGGAGAACTACCTACGAGCAGTACTTC
-,TRBJ1-5,-,TRBV4-2,CASSQEGGDPINQPQHF,TGTGCCAGCAGCCAAGAAGGCGGGGATCCTATCAATCAGCCCCAGCATTTT
-,TRBJ2-1,-,TRBV10-3,CAISDSTGVGGSYNEQFF,TGTGCCATCAGTGATTCCACAGGGGTCGGGGGCTCCTACAATGAGCAGTTCTTC
-,TRBJ2-3,-,TRBV5-1,CASKVASTDTQYF,TGCGCCAGTAAGGTTGCTAGCACAGATACGCAGTATTTT
-,TRBJ1-2,many,TRBV7-9,CASSLQEVYGYTF,TGTGCCAGCAGCTTACAGGAGGTCTATGGCTACACCTTC
TRBD2,TRBJ2-1,many,TRBV7-2,CASSPGLAGALAYNEQFF,TGTGCCAGCAGTCCAGGACTAGCGGGGGCCCTTGCTTACAATGAGCAGTTCTTC
-,TRBJ2-2,-,TRBV7-3,CASSLDAGSWSGELFF,TGTGCCAGCAGCTTAGACGCCGGGAGTTGGTCCGGGGAGCTGTTTTTT
TRBD1,TRBJ1-5,many,TRBV7-2,CASSLRDRGNQPQHF,TGTGCCAGCAGCTTAAGGGACAGGGGGAATCAGCCCCAGCATTTT
-,TRBJ2-7,-,TRBV20-1,CSARGGLRYEQYF,TGCAGTGCTAGAGGAGGCCTCCGCTACGAGCAGTACTTC